The T cell receptor (beta chain) under discussion was sequenced for a study of blood T cell repertoires in COVID-19. Overall study context: Acute and convalescent COVID-19 samples came from the United States, Italy and Spain.

Per the study methods: Amplification of reference gene primers was used by the study to estimate nucleated cell counts. This table comes from immunoSEQ multiplex PCR, and its TCRdb copy is limited to in-frame clones, with some not included. Clonal size and the V and J genes are those of that table, whereas D and trimming came from the DNA. This table holds some 150,000 clones, 75% to 85% found once. CDR3 size: 18 residues. V was pared by 5 bases and J by 6 bases, with 16 bases of the junction left unmatched. Germline CDR1 and CDR2: SGHTA and FQGTGA. V is TRBV7-3 and J is TRBJ2-2, with 9 bases aligning to TRBD2. Sequenced sample: peripheral blood. This clonotype was obtained from a woman of 80 years or more with active or convalescent COVID-19. CDR3 sequence (DNA): TGTGCCAGCAGCCCCCAAGGGGCGGGGGGGCTCCTGTCCGGGGAGCTGTTTTTT. Translation gives CASSPQGAGGLLSGELFF.